This T cell receptor (beta chain) is drawn from a study of blood T cell repertoires in COVID-19. On the study more broadly: T cells, B-cell-depleted T cells, or PBMCs supplied cDNA or gDNA.

The CDR3 runs to 16 residues. V trimming: 5 bases; J trimming: 7 bases; junction bases outside the gene matches: 12. Germline lookup yields CDR1 SGHVS and CDR2 FQNEAQ. Original data processing: Reference gene primer amplification gave nucleated cell count estimates. Data came from immunoSEQ multiplex PCR; TCRdb stores just in-frame clones and leaves some out. Clone size and the V and J calls come from that table; the DNA yielded D and trimming. The table lists around 250,000 clones, over 75% of them singletons, with approximately 10% in the top ten. This rearrangement joins TRBV7-8 to TRBJ1-5; 9 bases fit TRBD1. The sequence was obtained from a woman aged 70-85 years with COVID-19, enrolled during active disease. The source material was peripheral blood. The chain's CDR3 is CASSPRDRAFRQPQHF. The CDR3 region has the DNA TGTGCCAGCAGCCCCCGGGACAGGGCCTTTCGACAGCCCCAGCATTTT.